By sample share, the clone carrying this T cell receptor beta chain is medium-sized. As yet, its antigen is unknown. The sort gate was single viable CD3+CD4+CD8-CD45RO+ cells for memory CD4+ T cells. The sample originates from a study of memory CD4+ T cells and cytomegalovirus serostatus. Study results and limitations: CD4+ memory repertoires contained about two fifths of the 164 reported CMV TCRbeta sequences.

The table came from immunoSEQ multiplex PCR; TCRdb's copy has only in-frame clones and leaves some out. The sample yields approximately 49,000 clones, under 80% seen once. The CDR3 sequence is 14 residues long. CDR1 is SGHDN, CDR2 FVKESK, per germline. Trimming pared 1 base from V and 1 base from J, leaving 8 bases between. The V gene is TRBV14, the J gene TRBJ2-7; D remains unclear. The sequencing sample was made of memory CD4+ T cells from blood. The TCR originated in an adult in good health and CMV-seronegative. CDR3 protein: CASSQGVRSYEQYF. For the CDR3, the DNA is TGTGCCAGCAGCCAAGGGGTTCGATCCTACGAGCAGTACTTC.